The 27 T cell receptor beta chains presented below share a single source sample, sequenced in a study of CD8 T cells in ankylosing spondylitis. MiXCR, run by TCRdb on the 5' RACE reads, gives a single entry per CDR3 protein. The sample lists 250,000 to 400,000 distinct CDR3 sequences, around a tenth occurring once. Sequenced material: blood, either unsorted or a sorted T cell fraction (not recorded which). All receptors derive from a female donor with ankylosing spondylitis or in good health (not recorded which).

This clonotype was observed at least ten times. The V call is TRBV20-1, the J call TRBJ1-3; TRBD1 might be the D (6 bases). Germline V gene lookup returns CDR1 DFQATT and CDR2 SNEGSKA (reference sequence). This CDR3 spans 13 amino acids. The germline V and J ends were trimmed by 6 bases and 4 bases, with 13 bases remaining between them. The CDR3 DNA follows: TGCAGTGCCCACAGGGCGGAAGGAAACACCATATATTTT. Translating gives CSAHRAEGNTIYF.

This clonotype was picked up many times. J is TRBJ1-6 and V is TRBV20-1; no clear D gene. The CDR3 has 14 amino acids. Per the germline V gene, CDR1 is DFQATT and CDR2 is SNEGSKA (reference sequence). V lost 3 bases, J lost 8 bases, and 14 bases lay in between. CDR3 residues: CSASRGLEDSPLHF. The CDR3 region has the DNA TGCAGTGCTAGTCGTGGCCTGGAAGATTCACCCCTCCACTTT.

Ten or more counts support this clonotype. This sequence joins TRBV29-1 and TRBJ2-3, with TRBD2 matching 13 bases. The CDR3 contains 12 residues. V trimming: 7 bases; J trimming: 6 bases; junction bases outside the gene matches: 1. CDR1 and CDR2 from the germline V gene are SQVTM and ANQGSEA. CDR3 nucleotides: TGCAGCGGGACTAGCGGGAGCGATACGCAGTATTTT. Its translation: CSGTSGSDTQYF.

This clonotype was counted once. CDR3: CASSDRDRKSYEQYF. As DNA, the CDR3 is TGTGCCAGCAGCGACCGGGACAGGAAATCCTACGAGCAGTACTTC. The rearrangement uses TRBV12-3 or TRBV12-4 and TRBJ2-7; 8 bases are a match to TRBD1. The CDR3 consists of 15 residues. V gave up 6 bases and J gave up 1 base; unmatched junction bases: 8.

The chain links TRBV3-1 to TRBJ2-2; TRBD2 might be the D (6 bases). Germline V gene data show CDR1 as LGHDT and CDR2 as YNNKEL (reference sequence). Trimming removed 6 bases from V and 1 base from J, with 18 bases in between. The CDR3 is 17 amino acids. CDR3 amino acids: CASSLLRGAGNTGELFF. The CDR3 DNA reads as TGTGCCAGCAGTCTACTAAGAGGAGCGGGGAACACCGGGGAGCTGTTTTTT.

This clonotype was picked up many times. CDR3 region: CASSSPGQPNTDTQYF. CDR3 in DNA: TGTGCCAGCAGCAGTCCCGGACAGCCGAACACAGATACGCAGTATTTT. J is TRBJ2-3 and V is TRBV27; D is possibly TRBD1 (6 bases). The germline V gene has CDR1 MNHEY and CDR2 SMNVEV (reference sequence). The CDR3 loop spans 16 amino acids. The V end was cut by 6 bases, the J end by 2 bases, with 18 bases between.

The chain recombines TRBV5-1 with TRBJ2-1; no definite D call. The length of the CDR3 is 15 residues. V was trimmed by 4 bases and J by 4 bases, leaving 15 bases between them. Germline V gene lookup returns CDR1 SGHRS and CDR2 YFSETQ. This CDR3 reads CASSPTPTAYNEQFF. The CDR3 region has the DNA TGCGCCAGCAGCCCGACACCTACAGCATACAATGAGCAGTTCTTC. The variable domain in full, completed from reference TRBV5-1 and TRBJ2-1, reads KAGVTQTPRYLIKTRGQQVTLSCSPISGHRSVSWYQQTPGQGLQFLFEYFSETQRNKGNFPGRFSGRQFSNSRSEMNVSTLELGDSALYLCASSPTPTAYNEQFFGPGTRLTVL.

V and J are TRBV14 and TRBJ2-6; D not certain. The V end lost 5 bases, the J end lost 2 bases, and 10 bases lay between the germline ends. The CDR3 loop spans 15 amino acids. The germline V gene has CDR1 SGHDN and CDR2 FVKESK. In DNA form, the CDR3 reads TGTGCCAGCAGCGATTCAGGTACTGGGGCCAACGTCCTGACTTTC. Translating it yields CASSDSGTGANVLTF. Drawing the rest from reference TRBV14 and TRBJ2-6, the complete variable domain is EAGVTQFPSHSVIEKGQTVTLRCDPISGHDNLYWYRRVMGKEIKFLLHFVKESKQDESGMPNNRFLAERTGGTYSTLKVQPAELEDSGVYFCASSDSGTGANVLTFGAGSRLTVL.

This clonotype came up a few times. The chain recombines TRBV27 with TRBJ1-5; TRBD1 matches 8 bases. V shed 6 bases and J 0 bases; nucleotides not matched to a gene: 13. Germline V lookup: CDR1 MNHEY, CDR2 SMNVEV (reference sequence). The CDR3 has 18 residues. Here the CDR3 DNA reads TGTGCCAGCAGACCTAGGACAGGGAGGGGATATAGCAATCAGCCCCAGCATTTT. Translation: CASRPRTGRGYSNQPQHF.

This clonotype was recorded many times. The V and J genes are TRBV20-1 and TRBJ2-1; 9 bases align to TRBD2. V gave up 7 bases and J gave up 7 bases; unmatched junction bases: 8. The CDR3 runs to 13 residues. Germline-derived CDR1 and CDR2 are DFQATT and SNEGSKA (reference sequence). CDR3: CSVDSGRGNEQFF. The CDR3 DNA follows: TGCAGTGTTGATAGCGGGAGAGGGAATGAGCAGTTCTTC.

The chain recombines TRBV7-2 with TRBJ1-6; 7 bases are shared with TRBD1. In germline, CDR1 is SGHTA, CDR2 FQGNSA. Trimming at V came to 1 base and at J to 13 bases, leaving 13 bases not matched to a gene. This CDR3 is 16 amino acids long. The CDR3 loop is CASSLDGQARRAPLHF. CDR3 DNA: TGTGCCAGCAGCTTAGACGGACAGGCGAGGAGGGCCCCCCTCCACTTT.

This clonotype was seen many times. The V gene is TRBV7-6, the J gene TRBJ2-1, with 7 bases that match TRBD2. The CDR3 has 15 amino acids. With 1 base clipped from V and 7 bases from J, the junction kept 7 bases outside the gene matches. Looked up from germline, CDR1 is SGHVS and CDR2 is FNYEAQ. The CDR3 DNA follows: TGTGCCAGCAGCTTAGACCGGACTAGTGGGAATGAGCAGTTCTTC. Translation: CASSLDRTSGNEQFF.

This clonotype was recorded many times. The CDR3 spells CASLRLGYEQFF. Here the CDR3 DNA reads TGTGCCAGCCTGCGACTAGGATATGAGCAGTTCTTC. The chain recombines TRBV12-3 or TRBV12-4 with TRBJ2-1, with D possibly matching TRBD2 (6 bases). The CDR3 loop spans 12 amino acids. V lost 8 bases to trimming and J lost 8 bases, with 13 bases between them.

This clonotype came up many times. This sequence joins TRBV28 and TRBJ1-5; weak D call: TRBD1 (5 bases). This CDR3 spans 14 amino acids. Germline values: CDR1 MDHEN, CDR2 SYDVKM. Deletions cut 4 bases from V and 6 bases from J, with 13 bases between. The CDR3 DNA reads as TGTGCCAGCAGTTCGTCAGGGATGGCTCAGCCCCAGCATTTT. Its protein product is CASSSSGMAQPQHF.

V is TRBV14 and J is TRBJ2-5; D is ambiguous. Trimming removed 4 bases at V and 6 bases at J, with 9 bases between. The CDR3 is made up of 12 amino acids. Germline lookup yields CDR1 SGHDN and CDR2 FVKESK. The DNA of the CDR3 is TGTGCCAGCAGCCCGACGAGGCAGACCCAGTACTTC. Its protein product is CASSPTRQTQYF.

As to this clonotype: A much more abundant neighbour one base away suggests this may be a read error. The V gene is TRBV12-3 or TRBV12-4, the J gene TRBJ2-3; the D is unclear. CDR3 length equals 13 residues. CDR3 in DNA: TGTGCCAGCAGAGACGGGCCCACAGTTACGCAGTATTTT. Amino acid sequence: CASRDGPTVTQYF.

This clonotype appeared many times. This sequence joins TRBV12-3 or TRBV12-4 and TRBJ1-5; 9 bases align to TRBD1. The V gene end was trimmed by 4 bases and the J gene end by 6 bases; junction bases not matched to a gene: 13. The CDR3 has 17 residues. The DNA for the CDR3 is TGTGCCAGCAGTTCCTCCCCGGGACAGGGTTATTTTCAGCCCCAGCATTTT. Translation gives CASSSSPGQGYFQPQHF.

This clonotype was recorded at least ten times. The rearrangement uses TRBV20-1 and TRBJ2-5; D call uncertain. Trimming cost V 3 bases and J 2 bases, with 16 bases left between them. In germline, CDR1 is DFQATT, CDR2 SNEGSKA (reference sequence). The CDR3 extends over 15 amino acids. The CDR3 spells CSASPAGWVQETQYF. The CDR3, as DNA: TGCAGTGCTAGCCCTGCCGGGTGGGTACAAGAGACCCAGTACTTC.

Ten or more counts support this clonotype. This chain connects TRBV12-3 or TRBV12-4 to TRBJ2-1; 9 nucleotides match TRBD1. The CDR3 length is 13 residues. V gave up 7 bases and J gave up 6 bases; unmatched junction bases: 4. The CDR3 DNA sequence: TGTGCCAGCACCGACAGGGGGGGCAATGAGCAGTTCTTC. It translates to CASTDRGGNEQFF.

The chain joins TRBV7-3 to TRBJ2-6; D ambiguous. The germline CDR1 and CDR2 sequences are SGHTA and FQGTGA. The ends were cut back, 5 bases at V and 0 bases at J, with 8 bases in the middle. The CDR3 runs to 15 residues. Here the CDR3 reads CASSPASSGANVLTF. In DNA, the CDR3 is TGTGCCAGCAGCCCCGCCAGCTCTGGGGCCAACGTCCTGACTTTC.

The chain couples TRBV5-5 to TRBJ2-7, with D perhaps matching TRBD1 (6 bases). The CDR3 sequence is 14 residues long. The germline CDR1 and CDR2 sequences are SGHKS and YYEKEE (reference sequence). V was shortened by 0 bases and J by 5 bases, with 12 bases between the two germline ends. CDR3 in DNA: TGTGCCAGCAGCTTGGTGGCAGGGGTAGACGAGCAGTACTTC. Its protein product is CASSLVAGVDEQYF.

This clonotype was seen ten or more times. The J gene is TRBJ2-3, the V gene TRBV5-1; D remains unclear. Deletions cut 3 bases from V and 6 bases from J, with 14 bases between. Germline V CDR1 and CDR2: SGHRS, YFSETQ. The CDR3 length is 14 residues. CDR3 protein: CASSSGSPLDTQYF. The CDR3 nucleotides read TGCGCCAGCAGCTCCGGGTCTCCCCTGGATACGCAGTATTTT.

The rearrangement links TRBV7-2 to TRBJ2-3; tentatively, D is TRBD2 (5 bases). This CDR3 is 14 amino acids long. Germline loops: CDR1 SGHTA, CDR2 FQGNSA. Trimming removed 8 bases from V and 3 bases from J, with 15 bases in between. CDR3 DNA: TGTGCCAGCGGCTGGGGAGTCCGGACAGATACGCAGTATTTT. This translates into CASGWGVRTDTQYF.

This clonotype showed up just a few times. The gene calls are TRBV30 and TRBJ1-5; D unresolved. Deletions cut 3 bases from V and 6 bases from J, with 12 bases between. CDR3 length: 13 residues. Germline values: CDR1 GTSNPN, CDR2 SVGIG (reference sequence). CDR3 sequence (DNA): TGTGCCTGGAGCGGGTCCCCCAGTCAGCCCCAGCATTTT. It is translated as CAWSGSPSQPQHF.

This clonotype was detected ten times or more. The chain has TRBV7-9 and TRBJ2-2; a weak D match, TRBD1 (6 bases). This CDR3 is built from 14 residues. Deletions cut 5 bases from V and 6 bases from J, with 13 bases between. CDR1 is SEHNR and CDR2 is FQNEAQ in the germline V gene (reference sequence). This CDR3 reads CASSDKGDAGELFF. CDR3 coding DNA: TGTGCCAGCAGCGATAAGGGGGACGCCGGGGAGCTGTTTTTT.

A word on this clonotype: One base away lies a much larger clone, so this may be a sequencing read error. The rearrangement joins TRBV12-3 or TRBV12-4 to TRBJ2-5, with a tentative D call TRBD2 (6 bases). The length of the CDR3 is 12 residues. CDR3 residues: CASSSPGETRYF. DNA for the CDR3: TGTGCCAGCAGTTCCCCGGGGGAGACCCGGTACTTC.

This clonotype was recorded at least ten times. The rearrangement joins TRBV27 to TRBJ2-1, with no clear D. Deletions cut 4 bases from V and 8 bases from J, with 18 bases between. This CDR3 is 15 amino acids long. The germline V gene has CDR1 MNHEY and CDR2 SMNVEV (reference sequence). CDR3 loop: CASSSGGQAPDEQFF. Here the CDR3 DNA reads TGTGCCAGCAGTTCCGGCGGTCAAGCCCCCGATGAGCAGTTCTTC.